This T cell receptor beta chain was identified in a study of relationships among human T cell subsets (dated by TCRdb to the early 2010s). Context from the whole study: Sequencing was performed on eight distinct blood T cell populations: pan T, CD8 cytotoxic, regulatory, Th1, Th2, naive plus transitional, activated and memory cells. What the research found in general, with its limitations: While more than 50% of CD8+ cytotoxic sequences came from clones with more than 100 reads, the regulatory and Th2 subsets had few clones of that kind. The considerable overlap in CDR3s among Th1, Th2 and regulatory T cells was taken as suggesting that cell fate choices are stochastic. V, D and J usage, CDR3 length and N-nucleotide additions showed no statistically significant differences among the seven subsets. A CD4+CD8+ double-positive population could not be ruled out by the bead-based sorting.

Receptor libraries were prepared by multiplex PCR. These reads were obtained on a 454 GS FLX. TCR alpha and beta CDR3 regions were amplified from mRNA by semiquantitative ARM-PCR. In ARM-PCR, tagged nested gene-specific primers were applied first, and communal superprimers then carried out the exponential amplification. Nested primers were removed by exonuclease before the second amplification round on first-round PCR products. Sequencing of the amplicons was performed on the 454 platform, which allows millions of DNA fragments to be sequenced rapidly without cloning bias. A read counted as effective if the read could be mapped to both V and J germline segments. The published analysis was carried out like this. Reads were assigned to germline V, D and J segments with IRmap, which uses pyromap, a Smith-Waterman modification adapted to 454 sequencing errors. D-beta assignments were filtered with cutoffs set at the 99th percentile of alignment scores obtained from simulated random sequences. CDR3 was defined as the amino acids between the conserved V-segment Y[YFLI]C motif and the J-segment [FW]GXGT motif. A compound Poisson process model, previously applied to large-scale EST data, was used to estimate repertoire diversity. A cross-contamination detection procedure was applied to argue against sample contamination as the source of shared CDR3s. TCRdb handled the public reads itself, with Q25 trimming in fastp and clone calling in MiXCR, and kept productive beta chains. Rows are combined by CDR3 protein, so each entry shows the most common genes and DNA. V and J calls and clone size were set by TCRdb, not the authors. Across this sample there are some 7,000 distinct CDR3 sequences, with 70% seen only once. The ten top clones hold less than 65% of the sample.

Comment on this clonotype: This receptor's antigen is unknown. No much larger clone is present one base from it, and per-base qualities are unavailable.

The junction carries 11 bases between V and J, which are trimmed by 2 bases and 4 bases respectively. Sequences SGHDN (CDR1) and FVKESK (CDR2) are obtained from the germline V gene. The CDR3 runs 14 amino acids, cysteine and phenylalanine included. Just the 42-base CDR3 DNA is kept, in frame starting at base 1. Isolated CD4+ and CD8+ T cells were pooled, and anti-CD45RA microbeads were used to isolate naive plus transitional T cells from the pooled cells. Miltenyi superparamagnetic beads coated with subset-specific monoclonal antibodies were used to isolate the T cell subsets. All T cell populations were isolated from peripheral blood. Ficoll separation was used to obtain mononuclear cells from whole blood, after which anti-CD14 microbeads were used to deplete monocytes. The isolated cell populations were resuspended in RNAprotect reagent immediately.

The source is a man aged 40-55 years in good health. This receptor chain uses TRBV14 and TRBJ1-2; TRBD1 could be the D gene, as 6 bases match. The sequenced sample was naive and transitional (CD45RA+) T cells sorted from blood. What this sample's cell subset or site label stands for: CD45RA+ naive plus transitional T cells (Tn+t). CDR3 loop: CASSQMRDTYGYTF. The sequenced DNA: TGTGCCAGCAGCCAAATGCGGGACACCTATGGCTACACCTTC.